A single sample gave rise to the 18 T cell receptor beta chains below, sequenced in a study of T-cell memory formation after mild COVID-19. A single record per CDR3 protein comes from TCRdb applying MiXCR to the 5' RACE reads. The sample contains 90,000 to 130,000 distinct CDR3 sequences, roughly a sixth of which appear only once. Sequencing input: PBMCs or a T cell subset sorted from them (not recorded which). These receptors all come from a man in his late teens or twenties who had mild COVID-19 (a few samples of this study predate the infection). Cell type and time point are not known.

This clonotype was picked up many times. The V call is TRBV24-1, the J call TRBJ2-1; D unclear. Germline V CDR1 and CDR2: KGHDR, SFDVKD. V lost 2 bases and J 12 bases, leaving 16 bases between the germline ends. The CDR3 runs 14 residues. CDR3 coding DNA: TGTGCCACCAGTGATTCCCCGAGTTTATGGACGCAGTTCTTC. This encodes CATSDSPSLWTQFF.

The table lists this clonotype with a few counts. This rearrangement joins TRBV5-6 to TRBJ1-4; 10 bases match TRBD1. Germline V lookup: CDR1 SGHDT, CDR2 YYEEEE. CDR3 length: 15 amino acids. The V and J ends lost 4 bases and 8 bases, in that order; junction bases with no gene match: 8. CDR3: CASSQPTGQGEKLFF. CDR3 nucleotide sequence: TGTGCCAGCAGCCAACCGACGGGACAGGGGGAAAAACTGTTTTTT. The full variable domain, with the rest looked up from reference TRBV5-6 and TRBJ1-4, is DAGVTQSPTHLIKTRGQQVTLRCSPKSGHDTVSWYQQALGQGPQFIFQYYEEEERQRGNFPDRFSGHQFPNYSSELNVNALLLGDSALYLCASSQPTGQGEKLFFGSGTQLSVL.

As for this clonotype: The DNA is omitted, as the CDR3 cannot be located on it reliably, and the CDR3 follows TCRdb's listing. The chain uses TRBV7-5 and TRBJ2-7; the table's D gene call, TRBD1, was not cross checked with the DNA. TRBV7-5 is shown as a pseudogene. The CDR3 has 18 amino acids, counting both end residues. The CDR3 here is CISVPEPNPGTAHYEQYF.

This clonotype was seen more than once but under ten times. The V gene is TRBV9, the J gene TRBJ2-7, with 13 bases aligning to TRBD2. Trimming cost V 4 bases and J 2 bases; bases outside gene matches: 3. CDR1 and CDR2 (germline): SGDLS, YYNGEE. The CDR3 is 15 residues long. The CDR3: CASSPTSGGTYEQYF. DNA for the CDR3: TGTGCCAGCAGCCCGACTAGCGGGGGGACCTACGAGCAGTACTTC.

This clonotype was detected only a few times. The rearrangement uses TRBV6-5 and TRBJ1-5, with unresolved D. The V end was cut by 0 bases, the J end by 9 bases, with 6 bases between. The length of the CDR3 is 12 residues. Germline V lookup: CDR1 MNHEY, CDR2 SVGAGI. Written as DNA, the CDR3 is TGTGCCAGCAGTTACTCCTTGGGGCCCCAGCATTTT. It is translated as CASSYSLGPQHF.

J is TRBJ2-6 and V is TRBV6-5; no clear D gene. V was shortened by 2 bases and J by 0 bases, with 8 bases between the two germline ends. Germline values: CDR1 MNHEY, CDR2 SVGAGI. This CDR3 has 16 amino acids. CDR3 nucleotide sequence: TGTGCCAGCAGTTACGTATCGGCCTCTGGGGCCAACGTCCTGACTTTC. It specifies CASSYVSASGANVLTF.

This rearrangement joins TRBV6-5 to TRBJ2-1; 8 bases are shared with TRBD2. Germline CDR1 reads MNHEY; CDR2 reads SVGAGI. The CDR3 runs 13 residues. Unmatched junction bases numbered 4, after V lost 5 bases and J lost 7 bases. For the CDR3, the DNA is TGTGCCAGCAGTGTCCGGGGGGGGAATGAGCAGTTCTTC. It is translated as CASSVRGGNEQFF.

V and J are TRBV5-1 and TRBJ2-7, with D possibly TRBD2 on 5 matching bases. The CDR3 loop spans 12 amino acids. CDR1 is SGHRS and CDR2 is YFSETQ in the germline V gene. The V end lost 0 bases, the J end lost 6 bases, and 7 bases lay between the germline ends. The CDR3 sequence: CASSLGEGEQYF. The CDR3, as DNA: TGCGCCAGCAGCTTGGGCGAGGGCGAGCAGTACTTC. Looking up the rest from reference TRBV5-1 and TRBJ2-7 gives the full variable domain: KAGVTQTPRYLIKTRGQQVTLSCSPISGHRSVSWYQQTPGQGLQFLFEYFSETQRNKGNFPGRFSGRQFSNSRSEMNVSTLELGDSALYLCASSLGEGEQYFGPGTRLTVT.

The V and J genes are TRBV7-8 and TRBJ2-2; TRBD2 matches at 8 bases. Germline V CDR1 and CDR2: SGHVS, FQNEAQ. With V trimmed by 6 bases and J by 4 bases, 10 bases remained unmatched. The CDR3 has 16 amino acids. The CDR3 bases are TGTGCCAGCAGTCCTCGGGGGGGGGCGACCACCGGGGAGCTGTTTTTT. It is translated as CASSPRGGATTGELFF. The full variable domain, completed using reference TRBV7-8 and TRBJ2-2, is GAGVSQSPRYKVAKRGQDVALRCDPISGHVSLFWYQQALGQGPEFLTYFQNEAQLDKSGLPSDRFFAERPEGSVSTLKIQRTQQEDSAVYLCASSPRGGATTGELFFGEGSRLTVL.

This clonotype was seen more than once but under ten times. V and J are TRBV7-9 and TRBJ2-5; 7 nucleotides line up with TRBD1. Germline CDR1 SEHNR, CDR2 FQNEAQ (reference sequence). V shed 11 bases, J shed 2 bases, and the junction held 8 bases outside the gene matches. The CDR3 is 13 amino acids. CDR3 DNA sequence: TGTGCCGGCGGGCCAGGGGGACAAGAGACCCAGTACTTC. It translates to CAGGPGGQETQYF.

The V call is TRBV5-8, the J call TRBJ2-3; TRBD2 is a possible D gene (6 bases). The CDR3 runs to 14 residues. Germline CDR1 reads SGHTS; CDR2 reads YDEGEE. Trimming pared 0 bases from V and 2 bases from J, leaving 7 bases between. CDR3 sequence reads: CASSLGDFTDTQYF. For the CDR3, the DNA is TGTGCCAGCAGCTTGGGGGACTTCACAGATACGCAGTATTTT.

The rearrangement uses TRBV5-1 and TRBJ2-1; 7 bases map to TRBD1. Germline V CDR1 and CDR2: SGHRS, YFSETQ. The CDR3 spans 15 residues. Trimming at V came to 3 bases and at J to 5 bases, leaving 8 bases not matched to a gene. The CDR3 DNA reads TGCGCCAGCAGCTCCATGACAGGGCAGGACAATGAGCAGTTCTTC. The encoded protein is CASSSMTGQDNEQFF.

This CDR3 is CASSFSLATQYF. CDR3 in DNA: TGTGCCAGCAGCTTTTCCCTGGCCACGCAGTATTTT. The gene calls are TRBV5-6 and TRBJ2-3; D ambiguous. The V gene's germline CDR1 is SGHDT and CDR2 YYEEEE. With 2 bases removed from V and 9 bases from J, the gap between germline ends came to 10 bases. The CDR3 runs 12 residues.

The sample holds a few counts of this clonotype. The chain carries TRBV5-1 and TRBJ2-5; D may match TRBD1 or TRBD2 (5 bases each). CDR3 length: 17 residues. Trimming cost V 4 bases and J 2 bases, with 21 bases left between them. CDR1 and CDR2 from the germline V gene are SGHRS and YFSETQ. CDR3 loop: CASSRSTGTEVQETQYF. The CDR3 nucleotides read TGCGCCAGCAGCCGGTCCACCGGGACGGAAGTTCAAGAGACCCAGTACTTC. The whole variable domain, remainder taken from reference TRBV5-1 and TRBJ2-5, is KAGVTQTPRYLIKTRGQQVTLSCSPISGHRSVSWYQQTPGQGLQFLFEYFSETQRNKGNFPGRFSGRQFSNSRSEMNVSTLELGDSALYLCASSRSTGTEVQETQYFGPGTRLLVL.

In this sample, this clonotype turned up a few times. The J gene is TRBJ1-2, the V gene TRBV5-1, with 9 nucleotides matching TRBD1. V lost 4 bases, J lost 6 bases, and 4 bases stayed unmatched. The CDR3 sequence is 13 residues long. Germline assignment: CDR1 SGHRS and CDR2 YFSETQ. This CDR3 is CASSEGQGDGYTF. For the CDR3, the DNA is TGCGCCAGCAGCGAGGGACAGGGTGATGGCTACACCTTC.

This clonotype was observed a few times. This chain links TRBV5-1 with TRBJ2-2, with 8 bases that match TRBD2. Germline trimming cut 6 bases from V and 5 bases from J; bases unmatched to any gene: 15. There are 17 residues in the CDR3. CDR1 and CDR2 from the germline V gene are SGHRS and YFSETQ. DNA for the CDR3: TGCGCCAGCATGGGCTCACCAGCGGGGGACCAGACCGGGGAGCTGTTTTTT. This gives the protein CASMGSPAGDQTGELFF.

The sample holds a few counts of this clonotype. The J gene is TRBJ2-2, the V gene TRBV29-1; 10 bases fit TRBD1. J lost 5 bases, V lost 7 bases, and 10 bases had no gene match. Germline V lookup: CDR1 SQVTM, CDR2 ANQGSEA. CDR3 length: 15 residues. The CDR3 reads CSASRWTGGTGELFF. Here the CDR3 DNA reads TGCAGCGCCTCAAGATGGACAGGGGGGACCGGGGAGCTGTTTTTT.

V is TRBV2 and J is TRBJ2-5; D unclear. Trimming stripped 10 bases from V and 2 bases from J, with 11 bases between. The CDR3 is made up of 12 amino acids. The germline V gene has CDR1 SNHLY and CDR2 FYNNEI. The CDR3 loop reads CATSLGQETQYF. CDR3 bases: TGTGCCACCTCCCTTGGACAAGAGACCCAGTACTTC.